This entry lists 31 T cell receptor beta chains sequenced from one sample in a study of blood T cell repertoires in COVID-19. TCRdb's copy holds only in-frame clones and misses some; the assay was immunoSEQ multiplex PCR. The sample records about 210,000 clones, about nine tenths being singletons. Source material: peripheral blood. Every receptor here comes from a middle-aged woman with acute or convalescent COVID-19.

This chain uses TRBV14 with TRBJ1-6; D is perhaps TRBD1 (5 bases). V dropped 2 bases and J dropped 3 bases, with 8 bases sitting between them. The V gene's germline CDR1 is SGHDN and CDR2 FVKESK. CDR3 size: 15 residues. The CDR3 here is CASSQQGLYNSPLHF. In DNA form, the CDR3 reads TGTGCCAGCAGCCAACAGGGCCTCTATAATTCACCCCTCCACTTT.

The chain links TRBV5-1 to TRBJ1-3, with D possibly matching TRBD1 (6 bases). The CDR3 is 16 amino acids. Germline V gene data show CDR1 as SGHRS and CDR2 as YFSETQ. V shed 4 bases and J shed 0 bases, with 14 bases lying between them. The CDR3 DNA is TGCGCCAGCAGCCTAGATACAGGGTCCTCTGGAAACACCATATATTTT. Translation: CASSLDTGSSGNTIYF.

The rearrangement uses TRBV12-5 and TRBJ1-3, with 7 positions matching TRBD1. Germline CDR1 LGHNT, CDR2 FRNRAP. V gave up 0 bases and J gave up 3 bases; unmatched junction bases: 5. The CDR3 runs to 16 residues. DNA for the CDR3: TGTGCTAGTGGTTTGGTGGTTAGGGGGCTTGGAAACACCATATATTTT. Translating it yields CASGLVVRGLGNTIYF.

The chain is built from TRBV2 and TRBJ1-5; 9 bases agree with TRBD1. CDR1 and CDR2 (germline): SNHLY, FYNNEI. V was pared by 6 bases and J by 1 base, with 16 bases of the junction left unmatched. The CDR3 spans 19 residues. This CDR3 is CASRLRRDRDSGSNQPQHF. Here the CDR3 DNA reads TGTGCCAGCAGACTCCGCCGGGACAGGGATTCGGGGAGCAATCAGCCCCAGCATTTT.

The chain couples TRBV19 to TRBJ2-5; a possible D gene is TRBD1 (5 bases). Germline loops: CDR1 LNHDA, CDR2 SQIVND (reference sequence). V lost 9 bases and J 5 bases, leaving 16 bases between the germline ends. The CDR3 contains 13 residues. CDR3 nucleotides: TGTGCCAGCCGCTCAGGGAATGGGGAGACCCAGTACTTC. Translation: CASRSGNGETQYF. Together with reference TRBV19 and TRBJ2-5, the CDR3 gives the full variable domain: DGGITQSPKYLFRKEGQNVTLSCEQNLNHDAMYWYRQDPGQGLRLIYYSQIVNDFQKGDIAEGYSVSREKKESFPLTVTSAQKNPTAFYLCASRSGNGETQYFGPGTRLLVL.

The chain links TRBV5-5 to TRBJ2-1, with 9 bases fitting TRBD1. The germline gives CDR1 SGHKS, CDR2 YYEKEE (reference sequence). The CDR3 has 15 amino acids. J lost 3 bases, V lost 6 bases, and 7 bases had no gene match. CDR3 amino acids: CASTSGTGIYNEQFF. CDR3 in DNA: TGTGCCAGCACCTCCGGGACAGGGATCTACAATGAGCAGTTCTTC.

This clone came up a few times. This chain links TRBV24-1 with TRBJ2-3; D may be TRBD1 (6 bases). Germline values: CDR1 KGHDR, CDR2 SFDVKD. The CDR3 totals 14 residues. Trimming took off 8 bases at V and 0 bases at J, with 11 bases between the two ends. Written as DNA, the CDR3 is TGTGCCACCACTCTTACAGGGAGCACAGATACGCAGTATTTT. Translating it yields CATTLTGSTDTQYF.

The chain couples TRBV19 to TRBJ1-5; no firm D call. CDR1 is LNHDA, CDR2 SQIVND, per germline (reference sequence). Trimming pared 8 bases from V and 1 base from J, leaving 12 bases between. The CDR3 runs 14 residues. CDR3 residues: CASYGQKSNQPQHF. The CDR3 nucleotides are TGTGCCAGTTATGGGCAGAAAAGCAATCAGCCCCAGCATTTT. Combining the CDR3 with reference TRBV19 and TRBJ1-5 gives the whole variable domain DGGITQSPKYLFRKEGQNVTLSCEQNLNHDAMYWYRQDPGQGLRLIYYSQIVNDFQKGDIAEGYSVSREKKESFPLTVTSAQKNPTAFYLCASYGQKSNQPQHFGDGTRLSIL.

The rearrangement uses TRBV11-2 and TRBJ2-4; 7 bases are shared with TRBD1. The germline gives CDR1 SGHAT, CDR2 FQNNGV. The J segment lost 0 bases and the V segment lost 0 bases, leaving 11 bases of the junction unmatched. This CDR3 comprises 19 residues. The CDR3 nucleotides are TGTGCCAGCAGCTTAGACAATTTAGGGACAGCCCTAGCCAAAAACATTCAGTACTTC. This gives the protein CASSLDNLGTALAKNIQYF.

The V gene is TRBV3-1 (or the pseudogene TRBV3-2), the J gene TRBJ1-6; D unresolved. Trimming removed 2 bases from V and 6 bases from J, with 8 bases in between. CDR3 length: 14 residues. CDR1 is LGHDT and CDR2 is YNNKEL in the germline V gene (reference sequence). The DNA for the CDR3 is TGTGCCAGCAGCCAACTCTCTTCTAATTCACCCCTCCACTTT. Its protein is CASSQLSSNSPLHF.

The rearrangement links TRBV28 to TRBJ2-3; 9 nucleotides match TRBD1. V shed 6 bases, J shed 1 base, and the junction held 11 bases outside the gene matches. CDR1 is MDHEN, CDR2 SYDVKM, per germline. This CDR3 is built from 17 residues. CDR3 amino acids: CASRLSRTGVRTDTQYF. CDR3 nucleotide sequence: TGTGCCAGCAGACTTTCCCGGACAGGGGTGCGCACAGATACGCAGTATTTT.

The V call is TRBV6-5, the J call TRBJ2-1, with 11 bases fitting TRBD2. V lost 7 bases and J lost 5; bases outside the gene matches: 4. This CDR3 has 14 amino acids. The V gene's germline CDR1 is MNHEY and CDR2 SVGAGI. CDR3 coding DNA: TGTGCCAGCACCCTAGCGGGGGGTCACAATGAGCAGTTCTTC. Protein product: CASTLAGGHNEQFF.

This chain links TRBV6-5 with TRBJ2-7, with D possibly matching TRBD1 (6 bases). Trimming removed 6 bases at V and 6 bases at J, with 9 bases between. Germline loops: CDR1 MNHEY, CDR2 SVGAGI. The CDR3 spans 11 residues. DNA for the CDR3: TGTGCCAGCAGGGGGGCATCCGAGCAGTACGTC. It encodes CASRGASEQYV.

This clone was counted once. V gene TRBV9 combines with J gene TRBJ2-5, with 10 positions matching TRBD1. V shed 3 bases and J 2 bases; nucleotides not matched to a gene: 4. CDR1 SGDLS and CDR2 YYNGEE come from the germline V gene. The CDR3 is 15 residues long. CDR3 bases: TGTGCCAGCAGCGCCGGGACAGGGGCACAAGAGACCCAGTACTTC. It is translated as CASSAGTGAQETQYF.

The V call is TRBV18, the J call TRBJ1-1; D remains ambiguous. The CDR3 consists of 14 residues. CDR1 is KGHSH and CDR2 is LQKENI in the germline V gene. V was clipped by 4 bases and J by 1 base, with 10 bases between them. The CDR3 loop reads CASSLSGGNTEAFF. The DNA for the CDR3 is TGTGCCAGCTCACTCTCGGGTGGGAACACTGAAGCTTTCTTT.

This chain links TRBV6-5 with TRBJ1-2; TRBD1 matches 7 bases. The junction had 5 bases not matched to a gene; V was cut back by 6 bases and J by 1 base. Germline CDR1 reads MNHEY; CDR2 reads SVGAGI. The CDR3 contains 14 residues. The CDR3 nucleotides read TGTGCCAGCAGCCTGGGACAGAGTAACTATGGCTACACCTTC. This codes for CASSLGQSNYGYTF.

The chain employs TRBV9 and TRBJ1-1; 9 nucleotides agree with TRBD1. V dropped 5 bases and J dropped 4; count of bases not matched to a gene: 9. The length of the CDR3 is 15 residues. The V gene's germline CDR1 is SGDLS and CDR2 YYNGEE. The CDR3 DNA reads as TGTGCCAGCAGTCCTCCACAGGGGGCGGGCACTGAAGCTTTCTTT. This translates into CASSPPQGAGTEAFF.

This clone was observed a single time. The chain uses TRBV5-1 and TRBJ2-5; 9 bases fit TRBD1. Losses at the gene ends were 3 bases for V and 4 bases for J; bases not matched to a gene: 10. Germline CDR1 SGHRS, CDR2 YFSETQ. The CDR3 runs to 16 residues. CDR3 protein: CASSSKLTGGGETQYF. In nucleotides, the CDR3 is TGCGCCAGCAGCTCAAAACTAACAGGGGGCGGAGAGACCCAGTACTTC. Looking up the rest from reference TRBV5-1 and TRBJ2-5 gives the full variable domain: KAGVTQTPRYLIKTRGQQVTLSCSPISGHRSVSWYQQTPGQGLQFLFEYFSETQRNKGNFPGRFSGRQFSNSRSEMNVSTLELGDSALYLCASSSKLTGGGETQYFGPGTRLLVL.

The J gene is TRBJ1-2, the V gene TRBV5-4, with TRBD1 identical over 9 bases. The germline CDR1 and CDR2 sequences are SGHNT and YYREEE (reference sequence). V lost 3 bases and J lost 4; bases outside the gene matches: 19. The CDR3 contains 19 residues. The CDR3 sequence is CASSSNPGTGKRGAYGYTF. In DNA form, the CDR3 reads TGTGCCAGCAGCTCAAACCCCGGGACAGGGAAAAGGGGGGCCTATGGCTACACCTTC.

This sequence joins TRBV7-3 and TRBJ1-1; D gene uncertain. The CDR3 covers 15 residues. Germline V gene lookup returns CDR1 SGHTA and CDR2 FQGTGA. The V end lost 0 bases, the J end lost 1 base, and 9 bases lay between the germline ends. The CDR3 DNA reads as TGTGCCAGCAGCTTAACGGCTACAGCGAACACTGAAGCTTTCTTT. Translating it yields CASSLTATANTEAFF.

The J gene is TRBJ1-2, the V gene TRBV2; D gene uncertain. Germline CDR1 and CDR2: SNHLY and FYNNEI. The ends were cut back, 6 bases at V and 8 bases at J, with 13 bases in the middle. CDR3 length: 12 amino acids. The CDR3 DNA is TGTGCCAGCAGCGACTCGTCGGGGGGCTACACCTTC. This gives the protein CASSDSSGGYTF.

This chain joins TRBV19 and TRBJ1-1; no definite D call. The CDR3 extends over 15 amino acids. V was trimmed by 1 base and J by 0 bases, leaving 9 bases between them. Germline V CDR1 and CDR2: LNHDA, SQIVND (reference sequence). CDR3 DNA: TGTGCCAGTAGTATAGGGCGGTCTATGAACACTGAAGCTTTCTTT. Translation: CASSIGRSMNTEAFF. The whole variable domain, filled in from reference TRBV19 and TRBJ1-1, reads DGGITQSPKYLFRKEGQNVTLSCEQNLNHDAMYWYRQDPGQGLRLIYYSQIVNDFQKGDIAEGYSVSREKKESFPLTVTSAQKNPTAFYLCASSIGRSMNTEAFFGQGTRLTVV.

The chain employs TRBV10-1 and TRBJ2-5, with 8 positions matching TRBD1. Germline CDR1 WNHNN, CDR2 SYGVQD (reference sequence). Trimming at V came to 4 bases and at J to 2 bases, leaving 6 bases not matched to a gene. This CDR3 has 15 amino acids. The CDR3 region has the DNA TGCGCCAGCAGTGGCGGACAGGGAAGACAAGAGACCCAGTACTTC. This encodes CASSGGQGRQETQYF.

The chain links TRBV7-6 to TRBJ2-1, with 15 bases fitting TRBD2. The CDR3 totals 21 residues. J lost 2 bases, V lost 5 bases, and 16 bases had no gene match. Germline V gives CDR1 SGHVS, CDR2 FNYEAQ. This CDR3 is CASSHPGRGLAGGQAYNEQFF. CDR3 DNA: TGTGCCAGCAGCCACCCCGGGAGGGGACTAGCGGGGGGCCAAGCCTACAATGAGCAGTTCTTC.

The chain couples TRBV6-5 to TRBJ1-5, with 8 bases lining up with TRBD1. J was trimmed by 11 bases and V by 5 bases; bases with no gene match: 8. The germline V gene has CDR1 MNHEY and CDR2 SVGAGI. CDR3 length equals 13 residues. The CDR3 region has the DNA TGTGCCAGCAGTAACACAGGGGGTAGGGCCCAGCATTTT. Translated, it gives CASSNTGGRAQHF.

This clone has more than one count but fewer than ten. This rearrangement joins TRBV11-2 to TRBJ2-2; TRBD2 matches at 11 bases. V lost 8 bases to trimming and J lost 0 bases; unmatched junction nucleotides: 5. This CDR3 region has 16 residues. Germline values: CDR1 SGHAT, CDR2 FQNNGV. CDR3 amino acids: CASGLAGGANTGELFF. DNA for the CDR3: TGTGCCAGCGGCCTAGCGGGGGGAGCGAACACCGGGGAGCTGTTTTTT.

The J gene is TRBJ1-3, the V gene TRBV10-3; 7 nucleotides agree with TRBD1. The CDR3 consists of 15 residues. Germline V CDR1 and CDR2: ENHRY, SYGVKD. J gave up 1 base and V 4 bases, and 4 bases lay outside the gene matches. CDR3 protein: CAISGQGVSGNTIYF. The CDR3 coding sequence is TGTGCCATCAGTGGACAGGGAGTATCTGGAAACACCATATATTTT.

The CDR3, as DNA: TGTGCCAGCAGCCAAGAGGGCATTCAGCCCCAGCATTTT. Translated: CASSQEGIQPQHF. The rearrangement links TRBV3-1 (or the pseudogene TRBV3-2) to TRBJ1-5; D remains ambiguous. The germline V gene encodes CDR1 LGHDT and CDR2 YNNKEL (reference sequence). Between the trimmed V and J ends, which lost 0 bases and 6 bases, there was a span of 6 bases. This CDR3 has 13 amino acids.

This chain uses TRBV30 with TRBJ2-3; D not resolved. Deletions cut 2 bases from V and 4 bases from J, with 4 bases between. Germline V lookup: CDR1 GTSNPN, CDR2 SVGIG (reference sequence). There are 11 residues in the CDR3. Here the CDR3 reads CAWSSADTQYF. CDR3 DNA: TGTGCCTGGAGTTCGGCAGATACGCAGTATTTT.

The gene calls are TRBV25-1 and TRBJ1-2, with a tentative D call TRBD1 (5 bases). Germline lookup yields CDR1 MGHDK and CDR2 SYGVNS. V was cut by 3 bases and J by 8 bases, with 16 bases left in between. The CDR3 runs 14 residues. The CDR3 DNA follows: TGTGCCAGCAGTGACTCTGCGGGGCTTAGGGGCTACACCTTC. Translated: CASSDSAGLRGYTF.

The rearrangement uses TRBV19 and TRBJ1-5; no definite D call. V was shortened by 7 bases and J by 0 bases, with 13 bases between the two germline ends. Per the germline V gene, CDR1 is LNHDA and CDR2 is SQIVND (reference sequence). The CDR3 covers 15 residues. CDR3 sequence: CASMGTVYSNQPQHF. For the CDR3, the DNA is TGTGCCAGTATGGGCACAGTCTATAGCAATCAGCCCCAGCATTTT.